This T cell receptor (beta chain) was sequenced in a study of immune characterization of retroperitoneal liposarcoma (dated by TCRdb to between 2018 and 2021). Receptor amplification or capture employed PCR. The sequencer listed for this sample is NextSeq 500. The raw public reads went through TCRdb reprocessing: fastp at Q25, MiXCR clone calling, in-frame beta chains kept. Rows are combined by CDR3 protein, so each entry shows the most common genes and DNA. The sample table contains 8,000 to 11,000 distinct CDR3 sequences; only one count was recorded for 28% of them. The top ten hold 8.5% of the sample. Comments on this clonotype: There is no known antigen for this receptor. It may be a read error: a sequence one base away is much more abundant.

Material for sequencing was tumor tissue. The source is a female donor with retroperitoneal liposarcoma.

The CDR3 reads CVSSEAPEKLFF. The nucleotide sequence reads as follows: TGTGTCAGCAGTGAAGCGCCCGAAAAACTGTTTTTT. The chain joins TRBV6-1 to TRBJ1-4; there is no confident call for the D gene. From a lookup of the germline V gene, CDR1 and CDR2 are MNHNS and SASEGT. Including the terminal cysteine and phenylalanine, the CDR3 comprises 12 residues. Only the CDR3 portion is preserved as DNA: 36 bases, with reading frame beginning at the first base.